Shown below are 21 T cell receptor beta chains from a single sample sequenced in a study of OX40 agonist ivuxolimab in advanced cancers. Libraries were prepared through the immunoSEQ multiplex PCR assay. In its TCRdb copy, this immuneACCESS table keeps in-frame sequences only and misses some clones. Where compared with another copy, unresolved V genes explain less than half of these, and the others have no known cause. The sample records 90,000 or so clones, around nine tenths of which are singletons. The ten largest clones take up approximately 1.2% of the sample. The input for sequencing was CD4+ or CD8+ T cells sorted from blood, taken in a trial of the OX40 agonist ivuxolimab. These TCRs come from an adult with an advanced solid tumor such as melanoma, head and neck, liver or kidney cancer.

The chain combines TRBV5-1 with TRBJ2-7, with D perhaps matching TRBD1 or TRBD2 (5 bases each). The CDR3 has 13 amino acids. V was cut by 2 bases and J by 7 bases, with 13 bases left in between. In germline, CDR1 is SGHRS, CDR2 YFSETQ. The CDR3 sequence is CASSLGIGAEQYF. The CDR3 DNA is TGCGCCAGCAGCTTAGGTATCGGGGCTGAGCAGTACTTC. Full variable domain (outside the CDR3, taken from reference TRBV5-1 and TRBJ2-7): KAGVTQTPRYLIKTRGQQVTLSCSPISGHRSVSWYQQTPGQGLQFLFEYFSETQRNKGNFPGRFSGRQFSNSRSEMNVSTLELGDSALYLCASSLGIGAEQYFGPGTRLTVT.

This sequence joins TRBV13 and TRBJ2-6; 8 bases line up with TRBD1. The junction had 8 bases not matched to a gene; V was cut back by 5 bases and J by 2 bases. CDR3 length: 17 amino acids. Per germline, CDR1 PRHDT and CDR2 FYEKMQ (reference sequence). The CDR3: CASSEAGGWAGANVLTF. CDR3 nucleotide sequence: TGTGCCAGCAGCGAAGCAGGGGGCTGGGCTGGGGCCAACGTCCTGACTTTC.

The CDR3 spells CASSESTGPADTQYF. The CDR3 DNA sequence: TGCGCCAGCAGTGAGTCCACAGGGCCGGCAGATACGCAGTATTTT. The V call is TRBV10-1, the J call TRBJ2-3, with D possibly matching TRBD1 (6 bases). The CDR3 runs 15 residues. Germline V gene lookup returns CDR1 WNHNN and CDR2 SYGVQD (reference sequence). V lost 0 bases and J 4 bases, leaving 11 bases between the germline ends.

The CDR3: CASSQDEGYTGELFF. The CDR3 DNA follows: TGTGCCAGCAGCCAAGATGAGGGCTACACCGGGGAGCTGTTTTTT. The chain combines TRBV4-2 with TRBJ2-2, with D possibly TRBD2 on 5 matching bases. Germline V gene lookup returns CDR1 LGHNA and CDR2 YNFKEQ. The CDR3 runs to 15 residues. Trimming pared 0 bases from V and 3 bases from J, leaving 8 bases between.

The chain links TRBV5-1 to TRBJ2-2, with TRBD2 matching over 14 bases. The CDR3 consists of 17 residues. Per the germline V gene, CDR1 is SGHRS and CDR2 is YFSETQ. The V segment lost 5 bases and the J segment 3 bases; nucleotides outside the gene matches: 6. CDR3 region: CASRPGLAGVDTGELFF. In DNA form, the CDR3 reads TGCGCCAGCAGACCGGGACTAGCGGGAGTGGACACCGGGGAGCTGTTTTTT.

The CDR3 nucleotides read TGTGCCAGCAGCCCAGGAGGGTCCGCCGGAGGGCAGTACTTC. It encodes CASSPGGSAGGQYF. This sequence joins TRBV11-2 and TRBJ2-7, with D perhaps TRBD2 (6 bases). Germline V gene data show CDR1 as SGHAT and CDR2 as FQNNGV. The CDR3 has 14 amino acids. The V end was cut by 5 bases, the J end by 9 bases, with 20 bases between.

V and J are TRBV7-6 and TRBJ1-1, with D possibly TRBD1 on 5 matching bases. The CDR3 is made up of 11 amino acids. Germline V gene sequence: CDR1 SGHVS, CDR2 FNYEAQ. Trimming took 5 bases from V and 11 from J, leaving 12 bases between them. This chain's CDR3 is CASSMTEGAFF. The CDR3, as DNA: TGTGCCAGCAGCATGACAGAGGGGGCTTTCTTT.

This chain joins TRBV28 and TRBJ2-7, with 12 bases that match TRBD2. CDR1 is MDHEN, CDR2 SYDVKM, per germline. This CDR3 is 16 amino acids long. Trimming cost V 4 bases and J 0 bases; bases outside gene matches: 4. DNA of the CDR3: TGTGCCAGCAGTTACGGACTAGCGGGGAACTCCTACGAGCAGTACTTC. Protein: CASSYGLAGNSYEQYF.

The chain employs TRBV6-1 and TRBJ2-2; D could derive from TRBD1 or TRBD2 (5 bases each). V was shortened by 4 bases and J by 3 bases, with 9 bases between the two germline ends. The CDR3 spans 14 residues. In germline, CDR1 is MNHNS, CDR2 SASEGT. As DNA, the CDR3 is TGTGCCAGCAGTGGTTGGGACCACACCGGGGAGCTGTTTTTT. It yields the protein CASSGWDHTGELFF.

This clone was counted a few times. The chain recombines TRBV19 with TRBJ1-5; a possible D gene is TRBD1 (5 bases). The CDR3 is 10 amino acids. The germline V gene has CDR1 LNHDA and CDR2 SQIVND (reference sequence). The germline V and J ends were trimmed by 6 bases and 11 bases, with 8 bases remaining between them. The CDR3 spells CASSEGTQHF. CDR3 nucleotide sequence: TGTGCCAGTAGCGAGGGGACCCAGCATTTT.

The J gene is TRBJ2-7, the V gene TRBV2, with TRBD2 as a possible D gene (5 bases). The germline V and J ends were trimmed by 5 bases and 2 bases, with 16 bases remaining between them. This CDR3 is built from 15 residues. Germline lookup yields CDR1 SNHLY and CDR2 FYNNEI. This CDR3 is CASSLMGGSTYEQYF. The CDR3 DNA sequence: TGTGCCAGCAGTCTGATGGGTGGGAGCACCTACGAGCAGTACTTC.

V usage is TRBV5-4 and J usage is TRBJ2-1; 9 bases line up with TRBD2. V lost 1 base, J lost 8 bases, and 10 bases stayed unmatched. Per the germline V gene, CDR1 is SGHNT and CDR2 is YYREEE (reference sequence). This CDR3 spans 16 amino acids. The CDR3 protein is CASSLFLAGMGDEQFF. CDR3 DNA sequence: TGTGCCAGCAGCTTGTTTCTAGCGGGAATGGGAGATGAGCAGTTCTTC.

The J gene is TRBJ2-6, the V gene TRBV28; D gene unclear. Germline lookup yields CDR1 MDHEN and CDR2 SYDVKM. The CDR3 totals 15 residues. V dropped 0 bases and J dropped 3 bases, with 6 bases sitting between them. Here the CDR3 reads CASSLWGFGANVLTF. The DNA of the CDR3 is TGTGCCAGCAGTTTATGGGGTTTTGGGGCCAACGTCCTGACTTTC.

V gene TRBV6-5 combines with J gene TRBJ2-7; D gene unclear. The germline V and J ends were trimmed by 2 bases and 6 bases, with 8 bases remaining between them. The CDR3 is 12 amino acids. CDR1 and CDR2 (germline): MNHEY, SVGAGI. CDR3 region: CASSYKWAEQYF. The CDR3 bases are TGTGCCAGCAGTTACAAATGGGCCGAGCAGTACTTC.

CDR3 sequence reads: CAWSPNSGNTIYF. CDR3 bases: TGTGCCTGGAGTCCGAACTCTGGAAACACCATATATTTT. This chain links TRBV30 with TRBJ1-3, with unresolved D. Germline V gene data show CDR1 as GTSNPN and CDR2 as SVGIG (reference sequence). V was pared by 2 bases and J by 0 bases, with 5 bases between. The CDR3 runs 13 residues.

The chain couples TRBV6-5 to TRBJ2-7, with D perhaps matching TRBD2 (5 bases). Germline CDR1 and CDR2: MNHEY and SVGAGI. Trimming pared 7 bases from V and 6 bases from J, leaving 16 bases between. The CDR3 is made up of 13 amino acids. The CDR3 DNA follows: TGTGCCAGCACCTCTCCGGGGTATGGCGAGCAGTACTTC. This sequence encodes CASTSPGYGEQYF.

The chain joins TRBV5-1 to TRBJ2-2, with D uncertain. V lost 2 bases, J lost 0 bases, and 8 bases lay in between. The CDR3 contains 15 residues. The germline V gene has CDR1 SGHRS and CDR2 YFSETQ. The CDR3 DNA reads as TGCGCCAGCAGCTTAAGGCTAGCGAACACCGGGGAGCTGTTTTTT. This sequence encodes CASSLRLANTGELFF.

The rearrangement links TRBV5-1 to TRBJ2-5, with D perhaps TRBD1 or TRBD2 (5 bases each). This CDR3 is built from 14 residues. Germline CDR1 reads SGHRS; CDR2 reads YFSETQ. Trimming stripped 4 bases from V and 2 bases from J, with 12 bases between. CDR3 in DNA: TGCGCCAGCAGCCAGGGACCCCCGCAAGAGACCCAGTACTTC. Translated: CASSQGPPQETQYF.

This chain joins TRBV18 and TRBJ2-3, with 7 bases lining up with TRBD2. V lost 3 bases, J lost 0 bases, and 12 bases stayed unmatched. CDR1 is KGHSH and CDR2 is LQKENI in the germline V gene. This CDR3 is built from 18 residues. The CDR3 here is CASSPQQSTSVSTDTQYF. The CDR3 nucleotides are TGTGCCAGCTCACCCCAACAATCTACTAGCGTTAGCACAGATACGCAGTATTTT.

J is TRBJ2-3 and V is TRBV29-1; 7 nucleotides match TRBD1. The CDR3 length is 13 residues. Trimming removed 5 bases from V and 1 base from J; junction bases left unmatched: 3. Germline CDR1 SQVTM, CDR2 ANQGSEA. For the CDR3, the DNA is TGCAGCGTTTCCGGACAGGGCACAGATACGCAGTATTTT. Translated, it gives CSVSGQGTDTQYF.

The chain joins TRBV11-2 to TRBJ2-1; 10 nucleotides agree with TRBD2. The CDR3 contains 19 residues. V trimming: 2 bases; J trimming: 8 bases; junction bases outside the gene matches: 18. Germline V gene sequence: CDR1 SGHAT, CDR2 FQNNGV. The CDR3 DNA reads TGTGCCAGCAGCTTACACCTGCCCTGGGCTAGCGGGAGAGCATATGAGCAGTTCTTC. Its translation: CASSLHLPWASGRAYEQFF.